This entry is about one T cell receptor (beta chain). Only in-frame clones appear in the TCRdb table, and some are missing; sequencing was by immunoSEQ multiplex PCR. The sample includes some 120,000 clones, approximately 83% of them seen just once. These data originate in a study of T cell responses to AZD1222 COVID-19 vaccine. The CDR3 runs 15 residues. V gave up 5 bases and J gave up 4 bases, with 16 bases separating them. Per the germline V gene, CDR1 is SEHNR and CDR2 is FQNEAQ (reference sequence). This chain uses TRBV7-9 with TRBJ2-3; D unclear. The source was peripheral blood, collected on day 0 of AZD1222 vaccination. This sequence originates from an adult in good health. The CDR3 sequence: CASSLSWGSADTQYF. The CDR3 nucleotides are TGTGCCAGCAGCCTCTCCTGGGGAAGCGCAGATACGCAGTATTTT.